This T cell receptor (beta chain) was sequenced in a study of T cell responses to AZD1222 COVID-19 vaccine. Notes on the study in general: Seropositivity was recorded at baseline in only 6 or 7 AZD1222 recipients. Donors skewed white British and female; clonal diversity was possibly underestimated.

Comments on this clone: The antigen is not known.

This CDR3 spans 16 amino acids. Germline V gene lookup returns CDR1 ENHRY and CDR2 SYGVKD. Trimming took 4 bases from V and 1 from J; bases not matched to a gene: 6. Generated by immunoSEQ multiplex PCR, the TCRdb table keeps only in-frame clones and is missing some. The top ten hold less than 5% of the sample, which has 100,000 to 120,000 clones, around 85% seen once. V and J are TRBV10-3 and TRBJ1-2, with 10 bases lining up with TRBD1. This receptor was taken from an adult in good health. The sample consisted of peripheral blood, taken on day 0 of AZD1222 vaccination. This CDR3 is CAISAGQGRGNYGYTF. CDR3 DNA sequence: TGTGCCATCAGTGCGGGACAGGGGAGGGGTAACTATGGCTACACCTTC.